Listed below are T cell receptor beta chains from one sample, sequenced in a study of blood T cell repertoires in COVID-19. TCRdb keeps only in-frame clones here, not all; method: immunoSEQ multiplex PCR. The repertoire holds hundreds of thousands of clones, about 87% seen once, with about 10% in the top ten. The sequenced sample was peripheral blood. Source of these receptors: a woman in her seventies with COVID-19, enrolled during active disease. CDR3s include the opening cysteine and the closing phenylalanine or tryptophan. The order of the fields is CDR3 length, J gene, V gene, clone size, D gene, CDR3 DNA, CDR3 protein. D genes are given only for firm matches. Only part of the rows carry a size: once, few, many, or a class if the clone is expanded.

17	TRBJ2-1	TRBV28	once	TRBD2	TGTGCCAGCAGTCATACCCCTTGGGGAGGGGAGGGGAATGAGCAGTTCTTC	CASSHTPWGGEGNEQFF
14	TRBJ2-7	TRBV20-1	.	TRBD1	TGCAGTGCTAGTAGGGGACAGGGTGCCTACGAGCAGTACTTC	CSASRGQGAYEQYF
12	TRBJ2-7	TRBV18	once	.	TGTGCCAGCTCATCGTCGAGGTACGAGCAGTACTTC	CASSSSRYEQYF
16	TRBJ2-1	TRBV9	.	.	TGTGCCAGCAGCGTAGCGGCGGACAGGGAGGGCAATGAGCAGTTCTTC	CASSVAADREGNEQFF
13	TRBJ2-7	TRBV27	.	.	TGTGCCAGCAGTTATGGACAGACCTACGAGCAGTACTTC	CASSYGQTYEQYF
12	TRBJ2-5	TRBV19	.	.	TGTGCCACCAAGAAGGGAGGTGAGACCCAGTACTTC	CATKKGGETQYF
15	TRBJ1-1	TRBV6-2/TRBV6-3	.	.	TGTGCCAGCAGTTTTCGGGGGGCCCGGAACACTGAAGCTTTCTTT	CASSFRGARNTEAFF
15	TRBJ2-1	TRBV7-2	.	TRBD2	TGTGCCAGCAGCTTTGCGGGAGGCCTCGGCGATGAGCAGTTCTTC	CASSFAGGLGDEQFF
15	TRBJ2-5	TRBV11-3	.	TRBD1	TGTGCCAGCAGCCGGACAGGGCAGGGGCAAGAGACCCAGTACTTC	CASSRTGQGQETQYF
15	TRBJ2-1	TRBV18	once	.	TGTGCCAGCTCACCAGCTGAGAGCTCCTACAATGAGCAGTTCTTC	CASSPAESSYNEQFF